These 30 T cell receptor beta chains were sequenced from one sample in a study of T cell responses to AZD1222 COVID-19 vaccine. Produced via immunoSEQ multiplex PCR; TCRdb's table is partial and in-frame only. Here the sample spans 75,000 to 95,000 clones, roughly 85% being singletons. The sequenced sample was peripheral blood, obtained 28 days after the second AZD1222 dose. These receptor sequences come from an adult who received the AZD1222 COVID-19 vaccine.

The J gene is TRBJ2-1, the V gene TRBV3-1 (or the pseudogene TRBV3-2); D unresolved. This CDR3 has 14 amino acids. With 0 bases removed from V and 5 bases from J, the gap between germline ends came to 8 bases. CDR1 and CDR2 from the germline V gene are LGHDT and YNNKEL (reference sequence). The DNA of the CDR3 is TGTGCCAGCAGCCAAGATTTCGGACACAATGAGCAGTTCTTC. Its protein is CASSQDFGHNEQFF.

The chain recombines TRBV11-2 with TRBJ2-1; TRBD2 is a possible D gene (6 bases). Trimming pared 4 bases from V and 0 bases from J, leaving 13 bases between. There are 16 residues in the CDR3. CDR1 is SGHAT, CDR2 FQNNGV, per germline. Written as DNA, the CDR3 is TGTGCCAGCAGCTCCTCGGCGGGGCTCTCCTACAATGAGCAGTTCTTC. It translates to CASSSSAGLSYNEQFF.

The chain recombines TRBV15 with TRBJ2-7; TRBD1 matches at 8 bases. V lost 5 bases to trimming and J lost 6 bases; unmatched junction nucleotides: 9. Germline-derived CDR1 and CDR2 are LNHNV and YYDKDF (reference sequence). The CDR3 has 14 amino acids. CDR3 sequence (DNA): TGTGCCACCAGCCAGGACAGGGCAGGGCTCGAGCAGTACTTC. Translating it yields CATSQDRAGLEQYF.

The chain uses TRBV4-1 and TRBJ2-1, with no clear D. The V gene lost 0 bases and the J gene lost 3 bases, with 9 bases spanning the gap. This CDR3 region has 15 residues. Germline V CDR1 and CDR2: MGHRA, YSYEKL. CDR3 in DNA: TGCGCCAGCAGCCAAGACGTGGGCGGCTACAATGAGCAGTTCTTC. It translates to CASSQDVGGYNEQFF.

The chain links TRBV7-9 to TRBJ2-2; D is uncertain. This CDR3 spans 14 amino acids. The ends were cut back, 2 bases at V and 2 bases at J, with 6 bases in the middle. CDR1 is SEHNR and CDR2 is FQNEAQ in the germline V gene (reference sequence). The CDR3 sequence: CASSLSSNTGELFF. As DNA, the CDR3 is TGTGCCAGCAGCTTAAGCAGCAACACCGGGGAGCTGTTTTTT.

The CDR3 DNA is TGTGCCAGCAGTCGGACAGAGAGGGGGACCTACGAGCAGTACTTC. Translated: CASSRTERGTYEQYF. The gene calls are TRBV27 and TRBJ2-7, with a weak D call TRBD1 (6 bases). The V end was cut by 5 bases, the J end by 2 bases, with 16 bases between. This CDR3 contains 15 residues. Germline V gene sequence: CDR1 MNHEY, CDR2 SMNVEV (reference sequence).

This chain uses TRBV18 with TRBJ1-4; TRBD1 is a possible D gene (6 bases). The CDR3 has 12 amino acids. Trimming removed 6 bases from V and 8 bases from J, with 10 bases in between. Germline V gene lookup returns CDR1 KGHSH and CDR2 LQKENI. The CDR3 reads CASSDTGEKLFF. The CDR3 nucleotides read TGTGCCAGCTCGGACACAGGGGAAAAACTGTTTTTT.

The CDR3 DNA is TGTGCCAGCAGCTCCTTTAGTGGGGACAACTATGGCTACACCTTC. As protein: CASSSFSGDNYGYTF. V is TRBV7-8 and J is TRBJ1-2, with TRBD1 as a possible D gene (5 bases). V was pared by 4 bases and J by 2 bases, with 14 bases between. Germline loops: CDR1 SGHVS, CDR2 FQNEAQ. The CDR3 totals 15 residues.

V and J are TRBV4-3 and TRBJ2-1, with 13 bases lining up with TRBD2. V lost 0 bases, J lost 10 bases, and 6 bases stayed unmatched. The CDR3 length is 16 residues. CDR1 is LGHNA, CDR2 YSLEER, per germline. The CDR3 here is CASSQDLLTSGREQFF. The CDR3 DNA follows: TGCGCCAGCAGCCAAGATCTATTGACTAGCGGGAGGGAGCAGTTCTTC.

This chain links TRBV9 with TRBJ2-1; possibly TRBD2 for D (5 bases). CDR3 length: 15 residues. Trimming removed 4 bases from V and 4 bases from J, with 15 bases in between. The germline V gene encodes CDR1 SGDLS and CDR2 YYNGEE. The CDR3 DNA is TGTGCCAGCAGCCCCCAGGCCACTAGGTACAATGAGCAGTTCTTC. Encoded protein: CASSPQATRYNEQFF.

The chain employs TRBV7-2 and TRBJ2-1, with D perhaps TRBD2 (5 bases). Germline CDR1 reads SGHTA; CDR2 reads FQGNSA. The CDR3 has 15 amino acids. The germline V and J ends were trimmed by 5 bases and 0 bases, with 11 bases remaining between them. The CDR3 reads CASSGRRSSYNEQFF. The CDR3, as DNA: TGTGCCAGCAGCGGACGGAGGAGCTCCTACAATGAGCAGTTCTTC.

The chain links TRBV7-9 to TRBJ2-3; D is possibly TRBD2 (7 bases). The germline V and J ends were trimmed by 7 bases and 4 bases, with 15 bases remaining between them. From germline, CDR1 is SEHNR and CDR2 FQNEAQ (reference sequence). There are 14 residues in the CDR3. The CDR3 DNA is TGTGCCAGCACTAGGAGGGGGGGCCCAGATACGCAGTATTTT. Its translation is CASTRRGGPDTQYF.

The CDR3 reads CASSLSGIALEQYF. Here the CDR3 DNA reads TGTGCCAGCAGCTTATCCGGGATAGCCCTCGAGCAGTACTTC. The V gene is TRBV7-6, the J gene TRBJ2-7; perhaps TRBD2 as D (5 bases). CDR1 is SGHVS and CDR2 is FNYEAQ in the germline V gene. CDR3 length: 14 residues. The V end was cut by 2 bases, the J end by 6 bases, with 14 bases between.

The J gene is TRBJ1-1, the V gene TRBV5-6; 7 bases align to TRBD1. Germline V lookup: CDR1 SGHDT, CDR2 YYEEEE. Unmatched junction bases numbered 5, after V lost 2 bases and J lost 7 bases. The CDR3 contains 13 residues. Here the CDR3 DNA reads TGTGCCAGCAGCTTCAACAGGGGTGGTGAAGCTTTCTTT. Protein sequence: CASSFNRGGEAFF.

This sequence joins TRBV6-5 and TRBJ1-1; D is ambiguous. V was trimmed by 6 bases and J by 1 base, leaving 6 bases between them. This CDR3 region has 12 residues. Germline V gene data show CDR1 as MNHEY and CDR2 as SVGAGI. The CDR3 reads CASRLGNTEAFF. The CDR3 DNA sequence: TGTGCCAGCAGGCTTGGGAACACTGAAGCTTTCTTT.

V gene TRBV28 combines with J gene TRBJ1-5; maybe TRBD1 (6 bases). The germline V and J ends were trimmed by 5 bases and 15 bases, with 17 bases remaining between them. The CDR3 length is 12 residues. CDR1 is MDHEN, CDR2 SYDVKM, per germline. In DNA form, the CDR3 reads TGTGCCAGCAGTCCGGGGACAAAACGACCGCATTTT. Translating gives CASSPGTKRPHF.

V is TRBV28 and J is TRBJ1-2; TRBD1 aligns across 7 bases. Germline lookup yields CDR1 MDHEN and CDR2 SYDVKM. The CDR3 contains 13 residues. The V gene end was trimmed by 5 bases and the J gene end by 2 bases; junction bases not matched to a gene: 2. The CDR3 sequence is CASSTGANYGYTF. For the CDR3, the DNA is TGTGCCAGCAGTACAGGGGCCAACTATGGCTACACCTTC.

This chain links TRBV23-1 with TRBJ2-1; D is undetermined. TRBV23-1 falls under the ORF class, with uncertain function. V was clipped by 4 bases and J by 6 bases, with 19 bases between them. The CDR3 sequence is 16 residues long. The CDR3 loop is CASSLRNIITPNEQFF. DNA for the CDR3: TGCGCCAGCAGTCTTCGGAACATAATAACGCCCAATGAGCAGTTCTTC.

V and J are TRBV7-2 and TRBJ2-1; 7 bases map to TRBD1. The junction had 9 bases not matched to a gene; V was cut back by 4 bases and J by 3 bases. CDR3 length equals 16 residues. Germline CDR1 SGHTA, CDR2 FQGNSA. The CDR3 nucleotides read TGTGCCAGCAGCTCCCGCCGGGACAGTAACTACAATGAGCAGTTCTTC. Translated, it gives CASSSRRDSNYNEQFF.

The V call is TRBV7-2, the J call TRBJ2-7; perhaps TRBD1 as D (6 bases). This CDR3 is 15 amino acids long. Per the germline V gene, CDR1 is SGHTA and CDR2 is FQGNSA. Trimming took 5 bases from V and 2 from J, leaving 16 bases between them. This CDR3 reads CASSQQPQGPYEQYF. CDR3 sequence (DNA): TGTGCCAGCAGCCAGCAGCCACAGGGTCCCTACGAGCAGTACTTC. Supplemented by reference TRBV7-2 and TRBJ2-7, the full variable domain reads GAGVSQSPSNKVTEKGKDVELRCDPISGHTALYWYRQSLGQGLEFLIYFQGNSAPDKSGLPSDRFSAERTGGSVSTLTIQRTQQEDSAVYLCASSQQPQGPYEQYFGPGTRLTVT.

This chain links TRBV19 with TRBJ2-2; 10 bases fit TRBD1. The CDR3 spans 16 residues. Germline-derived CDR1 and CDR2 are LNHDA and SQIVND (reference sequence). The ends lost 8 bases at V and 1 base at J; junction bases unmatched: 7. CDR3 in amino acids: CASRPGQGVNTGELFF. CDR3 coding DNA: TGTGCCAGTCGCCCAGGACAGGGGGTGAACACCGGGGAGCTGTTTTTT. Using reference TRBV19 and TRBJ2-2 for the parts outside the CDR3, the full variable domain is DGGITQSPKYLFRKEGQNVTLSCEQNLNHDAMYWYRQDPGQGLRLIYYSQIVNDFQKGDIAEGYSVSREKKESFPLTVTSAQKNPTAFYLCASRPGQGVNTGELFFGEGSRLTVL.

The chain uses TRBV5-1 and TRBJ2-3; D is perhaps TRBD2 (5 bases). The CDR3 extends over 14 amino acids. The germline V gene encodes CDR1 SGHRS and CDR2 YFSETQ. Trimming removed 9 bases at V and 4 bases at J, with 18 bases between. The CDR3 spells CATTSLPGADTQYF. The CDR3 region has the DNA TGCGCCACCACATCCCTCCCCGGGGCAGATACGCAGTATTTT. Filled out from reference TRBV5-1 and TRBJ2-3, the complete variable domain reads KAGVTQTPRYLIKTRGQQVTLSCSPISGHRSVSWYQQTPGQGLQFLFEYFSETQRNKGNFPGRFSGRQFSNSRSEMNVSTLELGDSALYLCATTSLPGADTQYFGPGTRLTVL.

V is TRBV12-3 or TRBV12-4 and J is TRBJ1-5, with TRBD1 identical over 7 bases. The V gene end was trimmed by 5 bases and the J gene end by 5 bases; junction bases not matched to a gene: 3. The CDR3 extends over 13 amino acids. The CDR3 sequence: CASSPTGDQPQHF. CDR3 sequence (DNA): TGTGCCAGCAGTCCTACAGGGGATCAGCCCCAGCATTTT.

The gene calls are TRBV14 and TRBJ2-7; no firm D call. Germline V gene data show CDR1 as SGHDN and CDR2 as FVKESK. Trimming shortened V by 2 bases and J by 2 bases, and 7 bases separated the two germline ends. CDR3 length equals 13 residues. The CDR3 spells CASSQRVTYEQYF. Here the CDR3 DNA reads TGTGCCAGCAGCCAAAGGGTAACCTACGAGCAGTACTTC. The variable domain in full, completed from reference TRBV14 and TRBJ2-7, reads EAGVTQFPSHSVIEKGQTVTLRCDPISGHDNLYWYRRVMGKEIKFLLHFVKESKQDESGMPNNRFLAERTGGTYSTLKVQPAELEDSGVYFCASSQRVTYEQYFGPGTRLTVT.

The V gene is TRBV7-2, the J gene TRBJ2-7; D unclear. V lost 1 base to trimming and J lost 3 bases, with 7 bases between them. Germline V lookup: CDR1 SGHTA, CDR2 FQGNSA. The CDR3 loop spans 13 amino acids. CDR3 bases: TGTGCCAGCAGCTTAGACGGAGACTACGAGCAGTACTTC. Encoded protein: CASSLDGDYEQYF. Variable domain in full (rest from reference TRBV7-2 and TRBJ2-7): GAGVSQSPSNKVTEKGKDVELRCDPISGHTALYWYRQSLGQGLEFLIYFQGNSAPDKSGLPSDRFSAERTGGSVSTLTIQRTQQEDSAVYLCASSLDGDYEQYFGPGTRLTVT.

In its sample, this clone was seen once. This chain joins TRBV18 and TRBJ2-7, with D perhaps TRBD1 or TRBD2 (7 bases each). Trimming cost V 6 bases and J 5 bases, with 17 bases left between them. CDR3 size: 14 residues. The V gene's germline CDR1 is KGHSH and CDR2 LQKENI. The CDR3 sequence is CASSPGGGRHEQYF. The CDR3, as DNA: TGTGCCAGCTCCCCAGGGGGAGGGCGGCACGAGCAGTACTTC.

V gene TRBV11-2 combines with J gene TRBJ2-1; no clear D. CDR1 and CDR2 (germline): SGHAT, FQNNGV. This CDR3 has 14 amino acids. V was trimmed by 7 bases and J by 1 base, leaving 11 bases between them. CDR3 sequence reads: CASIGGKSYNEQFF. The DNA of the CDR3 is TGTGCCAGCATAGGTGGGAAGTCCTACAATGAGCAGTTCTTC.

The J gene is TRBJ2-2, the V gene TRBV4-3, with 7 bases fitting TRBD2. This CDR3 is 16 amino acids long. V lost 1 base to trimming and J lost 1 base; unmatched junction nucleotides: 3. The germline gives CDR1 LGHNA, CDR2 YSLEER. CDR3 sequence reads: CASSQVSGLNTGELFF. DNA for the CDR3: TGCGCCAGCAGCCAAGTTAGCGGGCTGAACACCGGGGAGCTGTTTTTT.

This rearrangement joins TRBV28 to TRBJ2-7; no firm D call. The CDR3 is 12 residues long. Between the trimmed V and J ends, which lost 8 bases and 4 bases, there was a span of 12 bases. Germline V gives CDR1 MDHEN, CDR2 SYDVKM. CDR3 DNA: TGTGCCAGCGGGTGGGCGCTATACGAGCAGTACTTC. Encoded protein: CASGWALYEQYF.

The chain uses TRBV6-5 and TRBJ2-7; either TRBD1 or TRBD2 may supply D (7 bases each). The CDR3 totals 14 residues. Germline V CDR1 and CDR2: MNHEY, SVGAGI. V gave up 2 bases and J gave up 3 bases, with 11 bases separating them. For the CDR3, the DNA is TGTGCCAGCAGTTACGCCAGGGGGGGCTACGAGCAGTACTTC. This codes for CASSYARGGYEQYF.